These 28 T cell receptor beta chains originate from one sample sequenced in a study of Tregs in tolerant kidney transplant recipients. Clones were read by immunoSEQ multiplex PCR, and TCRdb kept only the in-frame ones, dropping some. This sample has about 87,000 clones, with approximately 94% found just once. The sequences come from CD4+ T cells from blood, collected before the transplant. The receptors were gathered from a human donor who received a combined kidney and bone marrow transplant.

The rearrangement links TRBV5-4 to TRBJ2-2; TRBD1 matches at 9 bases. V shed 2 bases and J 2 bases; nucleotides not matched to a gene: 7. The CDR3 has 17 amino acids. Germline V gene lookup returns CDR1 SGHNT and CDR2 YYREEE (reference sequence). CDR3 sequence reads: CASSLELTGGNTGELFF. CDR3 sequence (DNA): TGTGCCAGCAGCTTAGAATTAACAGGGGGCAACACCGGGGAGCTGTTTTTT. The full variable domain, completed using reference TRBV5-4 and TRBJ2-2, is ETGVTQSPTHLIKTRGQQVTLRCSSQSGHNTVSWYQQALGQGPQFIFQYYREEENGRGNFPPRFSGLQFPNYSSELNVNALELDDSALYLCASSLELTGGNTGELFFGEGSRLTVL.

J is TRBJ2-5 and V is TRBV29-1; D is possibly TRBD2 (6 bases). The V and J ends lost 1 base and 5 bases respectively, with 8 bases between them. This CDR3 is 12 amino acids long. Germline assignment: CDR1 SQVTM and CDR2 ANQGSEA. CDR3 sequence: CSVEGGVETQYF. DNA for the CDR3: TGCAGCGTTGAAGGCGGGGTGGAGACCCAGTACTTC.

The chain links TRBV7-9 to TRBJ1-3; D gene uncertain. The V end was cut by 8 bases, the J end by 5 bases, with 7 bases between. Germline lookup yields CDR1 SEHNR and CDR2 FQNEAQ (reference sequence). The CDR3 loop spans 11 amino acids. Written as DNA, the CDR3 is TGTGCCAGCTTCCTAAGAAACACCATATATTTT. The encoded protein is CASFLRNTIYF.

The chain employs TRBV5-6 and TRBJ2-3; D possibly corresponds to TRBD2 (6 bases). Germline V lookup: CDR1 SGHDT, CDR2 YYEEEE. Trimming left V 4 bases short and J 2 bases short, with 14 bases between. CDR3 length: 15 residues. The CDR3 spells CASSALADPTDTQYF. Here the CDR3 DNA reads TGTGCCAGCAGCGCCTTAGCGGATCCCACAGATACGCAGTATTTT.

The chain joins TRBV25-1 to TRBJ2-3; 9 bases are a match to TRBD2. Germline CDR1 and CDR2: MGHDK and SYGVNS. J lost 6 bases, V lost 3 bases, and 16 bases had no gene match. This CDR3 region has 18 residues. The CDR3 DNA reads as TGTGCCAGCAGTGAGGGGGGGACTAGCAGACGCCGGGGGGATACGCAGTATTTT. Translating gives CASSEGGTSRRRGDTQYF.

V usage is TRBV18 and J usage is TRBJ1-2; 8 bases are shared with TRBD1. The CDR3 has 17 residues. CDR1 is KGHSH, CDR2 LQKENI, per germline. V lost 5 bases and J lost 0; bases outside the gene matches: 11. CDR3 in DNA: TGTGCCAGCTCATCTTCAGGGGGCGATGGGACTAACTATGGCTACACCTTC. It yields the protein CASSSSGGDGTNYGYTF.

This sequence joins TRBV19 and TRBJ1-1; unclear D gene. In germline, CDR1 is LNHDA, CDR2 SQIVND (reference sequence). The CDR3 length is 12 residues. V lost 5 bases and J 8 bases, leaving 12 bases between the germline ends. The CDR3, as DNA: TGTGCCAGTAGTGAGCCAGGCGAGGAAGCTTTCTTT. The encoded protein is CASSEPGEEAFF. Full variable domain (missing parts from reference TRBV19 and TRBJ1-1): DGGITQSPKYLFRKEGQNVTLSCEQNLNHDAMYWYRQDPGQGLRLIYYSQIVNDFQKGDIAEGYSVSREKKESFPLTVTSAQKNPTAFYLCASSEPGEEAFFGQGTRLTVV.

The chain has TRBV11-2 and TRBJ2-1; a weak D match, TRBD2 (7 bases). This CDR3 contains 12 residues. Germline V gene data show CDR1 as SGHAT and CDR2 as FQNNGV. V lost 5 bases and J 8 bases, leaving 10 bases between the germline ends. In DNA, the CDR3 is TGTGCCAGCAGCCAAGGGGGGGATGAGCAGTTCTTC. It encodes CASSQGGDEQFF.

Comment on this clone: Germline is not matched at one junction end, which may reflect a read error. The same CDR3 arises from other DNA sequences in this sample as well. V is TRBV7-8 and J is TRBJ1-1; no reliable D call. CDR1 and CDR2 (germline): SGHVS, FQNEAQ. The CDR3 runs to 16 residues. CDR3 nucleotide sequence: TGTGCCAGCAGCATACTTACCCTGAGGGCCGGCACTGAAGCCTTCTTT. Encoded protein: CASSILTLRAGTEAFF.

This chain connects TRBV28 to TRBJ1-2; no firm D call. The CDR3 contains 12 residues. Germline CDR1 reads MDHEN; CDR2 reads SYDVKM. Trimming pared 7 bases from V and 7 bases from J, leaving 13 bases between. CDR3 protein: CASTHRPGGYTF. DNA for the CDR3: TGTGCCAGCACCCATCGCCCGGGTGGCTACACCTTC.

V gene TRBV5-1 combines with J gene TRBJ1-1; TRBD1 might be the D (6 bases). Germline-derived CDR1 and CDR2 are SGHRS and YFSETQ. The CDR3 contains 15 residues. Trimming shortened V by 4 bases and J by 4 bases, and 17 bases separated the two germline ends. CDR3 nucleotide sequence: TGCGCCAGCAGCCCAAAGCGGGGGCCGGGCACTGAAGCTTTCTTT. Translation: CASSPKRGPGTEAFF.

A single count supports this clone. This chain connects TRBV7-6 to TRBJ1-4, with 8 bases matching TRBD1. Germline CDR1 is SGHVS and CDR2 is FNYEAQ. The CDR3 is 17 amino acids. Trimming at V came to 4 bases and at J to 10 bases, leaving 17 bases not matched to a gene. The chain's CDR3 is CASSSLTGANVIGKLFF. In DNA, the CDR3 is TGTGCCAGCAGCTCCTTGACAGGGGCGAACGTCATAGGAAAACTGTTTTTT.

CDR3 amino acids: CSVDPGTSTDTQYF. The CDR3 region has the DNA TGCAGCGTGGACCCCGGGACTAGCACAGATACGCAGTATTTT. J is TRBJ2-3 and V is TRBV29-1; D might be TRBD2 (6 bases). The CDR3 runs to 14 residues. Germline V CDR1 and CDR2: SQVTM, ANQGSEA. V shed 6 bases and J shed 0 bases, with 13 bases lying between them.

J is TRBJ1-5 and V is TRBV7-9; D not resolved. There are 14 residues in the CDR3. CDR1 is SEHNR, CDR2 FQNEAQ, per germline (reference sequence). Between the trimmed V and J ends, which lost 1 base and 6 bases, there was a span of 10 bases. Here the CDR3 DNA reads TGTGCCAGCAGCTTAGGAGAGGCCACTCAGCCCCAGCATTTT. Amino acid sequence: CASSLGEATQPQHF.

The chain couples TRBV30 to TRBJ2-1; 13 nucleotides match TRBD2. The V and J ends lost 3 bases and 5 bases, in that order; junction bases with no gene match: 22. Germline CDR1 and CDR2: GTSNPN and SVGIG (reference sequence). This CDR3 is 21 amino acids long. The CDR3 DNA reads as TGTGCCTGGAGACCCCCCCCGGGACTAGCGGGATTCCCTTTGTCCCACAATGAGCAGTTCTTC. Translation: CAWRPPPGLAGFPLSHNEQFF.

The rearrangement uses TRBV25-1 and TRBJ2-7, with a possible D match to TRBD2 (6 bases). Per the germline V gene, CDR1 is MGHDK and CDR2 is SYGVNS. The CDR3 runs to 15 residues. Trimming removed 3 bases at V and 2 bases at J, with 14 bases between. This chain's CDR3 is CASSDTGLRTYEQYF. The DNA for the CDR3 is TGTGCCAGCAGTGATACGGGACTCCGAACCTACGAGCAGTACTTC.

Here the CDR3 DNA reads TGTGCCAGCAGCTCCCGAGGTTGGGGCGCTAATGAAAAACTGTTTTTT. Translation: CASSSRGWGANEKLFF. The rearrangement uses TRBV7-8 and TRBJ1-4; possibly TRBD1 for D (5 bases). Germline loops: CDR1 SGHVS, CDR2 FQNEAQ. The V end lost 4 bases, the J end lost 3 bases, and 15 bases lay between the germline ends. The CDR3 is 16 amino acids.

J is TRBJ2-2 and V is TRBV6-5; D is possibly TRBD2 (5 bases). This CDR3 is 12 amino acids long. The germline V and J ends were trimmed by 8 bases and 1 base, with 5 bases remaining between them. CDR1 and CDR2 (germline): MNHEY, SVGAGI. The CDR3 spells CASGRNTGELFF. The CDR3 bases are TGTGCCAGCGGGAGGAACACCGGGGAGCTGTTTTTT.

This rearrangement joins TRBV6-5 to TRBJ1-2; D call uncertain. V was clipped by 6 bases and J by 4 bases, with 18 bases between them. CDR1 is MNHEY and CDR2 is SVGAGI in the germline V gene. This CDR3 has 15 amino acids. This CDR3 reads CASSSEFRSAYGYTF. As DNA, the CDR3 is TGTGCCAGCAGCTCGGAGTTTAGGTCTGCCTATGGCTACACCTTC.

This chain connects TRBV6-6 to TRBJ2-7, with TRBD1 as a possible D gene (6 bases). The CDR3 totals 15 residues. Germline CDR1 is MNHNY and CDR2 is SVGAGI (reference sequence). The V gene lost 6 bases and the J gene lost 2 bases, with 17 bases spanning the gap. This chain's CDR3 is CASRRTRDKAYEQYF. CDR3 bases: TGTGCCAGCAGGCGGACCCGGGACAAGGCCTACGAGCAGTACTTC.

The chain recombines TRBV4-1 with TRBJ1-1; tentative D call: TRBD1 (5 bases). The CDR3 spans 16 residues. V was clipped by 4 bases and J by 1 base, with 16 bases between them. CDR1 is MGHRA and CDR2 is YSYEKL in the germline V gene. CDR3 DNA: TGCGCCAGCAGCCTCAGAACCGGGACTGCGAACACTGAAGCTTTCTTT. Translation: CASSLRTGTANTEAFF.

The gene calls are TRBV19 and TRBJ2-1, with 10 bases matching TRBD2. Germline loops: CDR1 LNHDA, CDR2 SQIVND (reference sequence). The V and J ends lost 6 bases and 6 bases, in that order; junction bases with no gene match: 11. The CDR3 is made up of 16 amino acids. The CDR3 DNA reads TGTGCCAGTAGAAGAACGACTAGCGGGTTCCCCAATGAGCAGTTCTTC. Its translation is CASRRTTSGFPNEQFF.

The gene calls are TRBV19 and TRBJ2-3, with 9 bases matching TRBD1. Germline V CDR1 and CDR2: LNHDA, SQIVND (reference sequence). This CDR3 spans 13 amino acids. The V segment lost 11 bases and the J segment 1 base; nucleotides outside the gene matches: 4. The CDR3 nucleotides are TGTGCCGCCCGGGACAGGGGCACAGATACGCAGTATTTT. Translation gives CAARDRGTDTQYF. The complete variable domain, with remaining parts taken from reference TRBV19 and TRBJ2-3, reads DGGITQSPKYLFRKEGQNVTLSCEQNLNHDAMYWYRQDPGQGLRLIYYSQIVNDFQKGDIAEGYSVSREKKESFPLTVTSAQKNPTAFYLCAARDRGTDTQYFGPGTRLTVL.

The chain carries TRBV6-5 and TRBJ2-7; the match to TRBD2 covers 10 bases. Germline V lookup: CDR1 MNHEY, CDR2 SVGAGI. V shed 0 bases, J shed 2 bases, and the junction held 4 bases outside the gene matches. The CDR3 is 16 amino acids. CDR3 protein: CASSYSLLAGAYEQYF. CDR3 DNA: TGTGCCAGCAGTTACTCATTGCTAGCGGGAGCCTACGAGCAGTACTTC.

CDR3 region: CASNPSLGAEAFF. CDR3 bases: TGTGCCAGCAACCCCAGCCTAGGCGCTGAAGCTTTCTTT. The chain is built from TRBV6-5 and TRBJ1-1; D gene unclear. V shed 7 bases and J shed 6 bases, with 15 bases lying between them. This CDR3 has 13 amino acids. Germline V CDR1 and CDR2: MNHEY, SVGAGI.

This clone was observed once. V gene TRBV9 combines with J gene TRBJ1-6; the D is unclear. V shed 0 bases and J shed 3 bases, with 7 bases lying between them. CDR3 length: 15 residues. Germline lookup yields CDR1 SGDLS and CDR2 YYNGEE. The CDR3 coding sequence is TGTGCCAGCAGCGTAGAGGGAGACTATAATTCACCCCTCCACTTT. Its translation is CASSVEGDYNSPLHF.

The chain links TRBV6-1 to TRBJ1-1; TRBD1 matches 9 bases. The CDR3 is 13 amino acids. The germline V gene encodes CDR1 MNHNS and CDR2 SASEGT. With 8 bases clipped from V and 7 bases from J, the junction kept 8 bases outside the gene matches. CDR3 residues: CASVPGQGIEAFF. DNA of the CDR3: TGTGCCAGCGTCCCGGGACAGGGAATTGAAGCTTTCTTT.

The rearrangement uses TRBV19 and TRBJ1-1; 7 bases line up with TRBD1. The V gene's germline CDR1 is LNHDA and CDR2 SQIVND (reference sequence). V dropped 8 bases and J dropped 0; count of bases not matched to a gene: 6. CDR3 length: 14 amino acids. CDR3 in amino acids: CASQGGSVNTEAFF. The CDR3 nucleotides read TGTGCCAGTCAGGGGGGCTCTGTGAACACTGAAGCTTTCTTT. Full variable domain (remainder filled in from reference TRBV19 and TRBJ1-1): DGGITQSPKYLFRKEGQNVTLSCEQNLNHDAMYWYRQDPGQGLRLIYYSQIVNDFQKGDIAEGYSVSREKKESFPLTVTSAQKNPTAFYLCASQGGSVNTEAFFGQGTRLTVV.